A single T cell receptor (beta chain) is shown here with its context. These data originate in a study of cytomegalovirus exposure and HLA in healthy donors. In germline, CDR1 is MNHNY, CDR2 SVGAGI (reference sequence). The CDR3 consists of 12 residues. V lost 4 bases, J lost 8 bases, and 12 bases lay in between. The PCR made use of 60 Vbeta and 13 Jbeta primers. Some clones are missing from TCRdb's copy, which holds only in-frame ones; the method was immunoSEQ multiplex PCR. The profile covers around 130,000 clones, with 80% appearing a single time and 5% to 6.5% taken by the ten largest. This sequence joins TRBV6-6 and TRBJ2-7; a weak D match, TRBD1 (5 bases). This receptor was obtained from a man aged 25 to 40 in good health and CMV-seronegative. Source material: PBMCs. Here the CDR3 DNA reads TGTGCCAGCAGTTGGGGCGAGGTCAAGCAGTACTTC. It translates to CASSWGEVKQYF.